The rows below give T cell receptor beta chains drawn from one sample of a study of cytotoxic CD8 clonotypes in ibrutinib-treated CLL. Profiling relied on immunoSEQ multiplex PCR, and the TCRdb table lists in-frame clones only, not all of them. Of fewer than 400,000 clones listed, about 64% are singletons. Sequenced material: PBMCs, taken after 36 months of ibrutinib treatment. Every receptor here comes from a human donor with chronic lymphocytic leukemia. Both conserved end residues are part of each CDR3. Fields, in order: CDR3 protein, CDR3 DNA, V gene, D gene, clone size, J gene. A D gene is named only where the DNA matches it firmly. Only some rows state a clone size, as once, few, many or a class for expanded clones.

CDR3 protein: CASSPGGRANIQYF
CDR3 DNA: TGTGCCAGCAGCCCTGGGGGGCGGGCGAACATTCAGTACTTC
V gene: TRBV27
D gene: -
clone size: -
J gene: TRBJ2-4

CDR3 protein: CASSFYRVSGYTF
CDR3 DNA: TGTGCCAGCAGCTTTTACAGGGTTTCTGGCTACACCTTC
V gene: TRBV11-2
D gene: -
clone size: -
J gene: TRBJ1-2

CDR3 protein: CASSPSGWQTYEQYF
CDR3 DNA: TGTGCCAGCTCACCATCAGGGTGGCAAACCTACGAGCAGTACTTC
V gene: TRBV18
D gene: -
clone size: -
J gene: TRBJ2-7

CDR3 protein: CASSVEGQGHGYTF
CDR3 DNA: TGTGCCAGCAGCGTAGAGGGGCAGGGTCATGGCTACACCTTC
V gene: TRBV9
D gene: -
clone size: few
J gene: TRBJ1-2

CDR3 protein: CASSFITRDRNDGYTF
CDR3 DNA: TGTGCCAGCAGCTTCATAACCCGGGACAGGAACGATGGCTACACCTTC
V gene: TRBV5-6
D gene: TRBD1
clone size: -
J gene: TRBJ1-2

CDR3 protein: CASSWHSGRATGELFF
CDR3 DNA: TGTGCCAGCAGCTGGCATAGCGGGAGGGCCACCGGGGAGCTGTTTTTT
V gene: TRBV7-9
D gene: TRBD2
clone size: -
J gene: TRBJ2-2

CDR3 protein: CASSLGIWKANTGELFF
CDR3 DNA: TGTGCCAGCAGCTTGGGGATCTGGAAGGCAAACACCGGGGAGCTGTTTTTT
V gene: TRBV5-6
D gene: -
clone size: -
J gene: TRBJ2-2

CDR3 protein: CSAGTPDGYTF
CDR3 DNA: TGCAGTGCGGGGACCCCGGACGGCTACACCTTC
V gene: TRBV20-1
D gene: -
clone size: -
J gene: TRBJ1-2

CDR3 protein: CASSFFGSHGDRNEKLFF
CDR3 DNA: TGTGCCAGCAGCTTTTTCGGCTCCCACGGCGATAGGAATGAAAAACTGTTTTTT
V gene: TRBV5-6
D gene: -
clone size: -
J gene: TRBJ1-4

CDR3 protein: CASKWSEAFF
CDR3 DNA: TGTGCCAGCAAGTGGTCTGAAGCTTTCTTT
V gene: TRBV2
D gene: -
clone size: -
J gene: TRBJ1-1

CDR3 protein: CASSELGVNTEAFF
CDR3 DNA: TGTGCCAGCAGTGAGTTGGGAGTGAACACTGAAGCTTTCTTT
V gene: TRBV25-1
D gene: -
clone size: -
J gene: TRBJ1-1

CDR3 protein: CASSPSHRLKAFF
CDR3 DNA: TGTGCCAGCTCACCCTCACACCGGTTGAAAGCTTTCTTT
V gene: TRBV18
D gene: -
clone size: few
J gene: TRBJ1-1

CDR3 protein: CASSFIGDTGELFF
CDR3 DNA: TGCGCCAGCAGCTTCATCGGGGACACCGGGGAGCTGTTTTTT
V gene: TRBV5-1
D gene: -
clone size: -
J gene: TRBJ2-2

CDR3 protein: CAISGGDSSTDTQYF
CDR3 DNA: TGTGCCATCAGTGGCGGGGACAGTAGCACAGATACGCAGTATTTT
V gene: TRBV10-3
D gene: -
clone size: -
J gene: TRBJ2-3

CDR3 protein: CASSLELAEEQFF
CDR3 DNA: TGTGCCAGCAGCTTAGAGTTAGCCGAGGAGCAGTTCTTC
V gene: TRBV7-3
D gene: -
clone size: -
J gene: TRBJ2-1

CDR3 protein: CASSESGWVNIQYF
CDR3 DNA: TGTGCCAGCAGTGAGTCAGGATGGGTTAACATTCAGTACTTC
V gene: TRBV2
D gene: -
clone size: -
J gene: TRBJ2-4

CDR3 protein: CSVEEGAIYGYTF
CDR3 DNA: TGCAGCGTTGAAGAAGGAGCAATCTATGGCTACACCTTC
V gene: TRBV29-1
D gene: -
clone size: -
J gene: TRBJ1-2

CDR3 protein: CASSVGTRGEQYF
CDR3 DNA: TGTGCCAGCAGTGTTGGGACACGGGGGGAGCAGTACTTC
V gene: TRBV6-1
D gene: -
clone size: -
J gene: TRBJ2-7

CDR3 protein: CASSVDPPGLVLSGANVLTF
CDR3 DNA: TGTGCCAGCAGCGTAGACCCCCCGGGACTAGTTCTTTCTGGGGCCAACGTCCTGACTTTC
V gene: TRBV9
D gene: TRBD2
clone size: once
J gene: TRBJ2-6

CDR3 protein: CASSSGYNEQFF
CDR3 DNA: TGTGCCAGTAGTTCGGGATACAATGAGCAGTTCTTC
V gene: TRBV19
D gene: -
clone size: -
J gene: TRBJ2-1

CDR3 protein: CASSQEDSHRVGYTF
CDR3 DNA: TGCGCCAGCAGCCAAGAAGATTCCCACAGGGTCGGCTACACCTTC
V gene: TRBV4-1
D gene: -
clone size: -
J gene: TRBJ1-2

CDR3 protein: CASSVTRSDTQYF
CDR3 DNA: TGTGCCAGCAGCGTCACTAGGTCAGACACGCAGTATTTT
V gene: TRBV9
D gene: -
clone size: few
J gene: TRBJ2-3

CDR3 protein: CASSPDTWPYNEQFF
CDR3 DNA: TGTGCCAGCAGTCCGGACACTTGGCCCTACAATGAGCAGTTCTTC
V gene: TRBV6-6
D gene: -
clone size: -
J gene: TRBJ2-1

CDR3 protein: CASSLGGLGGEQYF
CDR3 DNA: TGTGCCAGCAGCCTAGGGGGCTTGGGAGGCGAGCAGTACTTC
V gene: TRBV9
D gene: -
clone size: -
J gene: TRBJ2-7

CDR3 protein: CASSQDPSGRVTGELFF
CDR3 DNA: TGCGCCAGCAGCCAAGATCCTAGCGGGAGAGTAACCGGGGAGCTGTTTTTT
V gene: TRBV4-1
D gene: TRBD2
clone size: -
J gene: TRBJ2-2

CDR3 protein: CASRKRGGTEAFF
CDR3 DNA: TGTGCCAGCAGAAAAAGAGGGGGGACTGAAGCTTTCTTT
V gene: TRBV25-1
D gene: -
clone size: -
J gene: TRBJ1-1

CDR3 protein: CASSVGTRPYEQYF
CDR3 DNA: TGTGCCAGCAGCGTAGGCACCAGACCCTACGAGCAGTACTTC
V gene: TRBV9
D gene: -
clone size: -
J gene: TRBJ2-7

CDR3 protein: CATSWGDRYEQYF
CDR3 DNA: TGTGCCACCAGCTGGGGGGACCGATACGAGCAGTACTTC
V gene: TRBV15
D gene: -
clone size: -
J gene: TRBJ2-7